The sequence of this T cell receptor (beta chain) was determined in a study of T-cell reconstitution after alpha-beta-depleted transplantation in children. Trimming took 4 bases from V and 0 from J, leaving 13 bases between them. This CDR3 spans 17 amino acids. This clonotype was detected ten times or more. The authors prepared the TCRbeta library with unique molecular identifiers. Each CDR3 protein gets one entry after TCRdb re-called the PCR reads with MiXCR. The sample has roughly 490,000 distinct CDR3 sequences; about an eighth are singletons. The rearrangement joins TRBV12-3 or TRBV12-4 to TRBJ1-6; D gene unclear. The TCR comes from a female patient aged 2 to 10 who had a stem cell transplant for aplastic anemia, so the T cells may come from the graft donor. Sample: PBMCs, mostly from graft donor cells, taken 180 days after TCRalphabeta/CD19-depleted stem cell transplant. The CDR3 DNA reads as TGTGCCAGCAGTTCCCACAGTGGGAGCTCCTATAATTCACCCCTCCACTTT. Its translation: CASSSHSGSSYNSPLHF.